These 30 T cell receptor beta chains originate from one sample sequenced in a study of shared clonotypes between healthy human individuals. CD45RO-negative, CCR7-positively selected cells formed the naive CD8 fraction, excluding terminally differentiated effector memory CD45RA+ cells. The repertoire was sequenced with immunoSEQ multiplex PCR; TCRdb's copy has only in-frame clones and lacks some. Here the sample spans some 2 million clones, roughly 95% being singletons. Sequenced sample: naive CD8+ T cells sorted from blood. The receptors come from a man between 18 and 35 years old in good health.

This sequence joins TRBV6-5 and TRBJ2-3; possibly TRBD1 or TRBD2 for D (5 bases each). The CDR3 is made up of 14 amino acids. The germline gives CDR1 MNHEY, CDR2 SVGAGI. The V and J ends lost 3 bases and 1 base respectively, with 8 bases between them. CDR3 region: CASSYMGGTDTQYF. The CDR3 DNA reads as TGTGCCAGCAGTTATATGGGGGGCACAGATACGCAGTATTTT.

The chain is built from TRBV30 and TRBJ2-3, with no clear D. This CDR3 is 16 amino acids long. Germline V gene data show CDR1 as GTSNPN and CDR2 as SVGIG (reference sequence). The germline V and J ends were trimmed by 0 bases and 2 bases, with 15 bases remaining between them. The CDR3 is CAWSVRATYPTDTQYF. CDR3 DNA: TGTGCCTGGAGTGTTCGGGCTACCTATCCCACAGATACGCAGTATTTT.

V and J are TRBV30 and TRBJ2-3, with 7 nucleotides matching TRBD2. With 2 bases clipped from V and 0 bases from J, the junction kept 2 bases outside the gene matches. CDR1 is GTSNPN, CDR2 SVGIG, per germline (reference sequence). This CDR3 contains 14 residues. The CDR3 loop is CAWSTAGSTDTQYF. CDR3 nucleotide sequence: TGTGCCTGGAGTACAGCGGGGAGCACAGATACGCAGTATTTT.

The rearrangement links TRBV27 to TRBJ1-6; D remains unclear. The CDR3 runs to 12 residues. Germline V CDR1 and CDR2: MNHEY, SMNVEV (reference sequence). V was pared by 5 bases and J by 8 bases, with 7 bases between. Here the CDR3 DNA reads TGTGCCAGCAGTCCAACAGATTCACCCCTCCACTTT. Protein sequence: CASSPTDSPLHF.

The rearrangement uses TRBV9 and TRBJ1-2; D gene ambiguous. Germline V CDR1 and CDR2: SGDLS, YYNGEE. This CDR3 has 11 residues. With 6 bases removed from V and 7 bases from J, the gap between germline ends came to 10 bases. This CDR3 is CASTGGAGYTF. CDR3 bases: TGTGCCAGCACCGGAGGAGCTGGCTACACCTTC.

In this sample, this clone turned up once. J is TRBJ2-7 and V is TRBV29-1; D is perhaps TRBD2 (7 bases). This CDR3 has 15 amino acids. Trimming took off 6 bases at V and 4 bases at J, with 22 bases between the two ends. Germline CDR1 and CDR2: SQVTM and ANQGSEA. This chain's CDR3 is CSVQGERDTPYEQYF. CDR3 bases: TGCAGCGTCCAAGGCGAGCGGGACACCCCGTACGAGCAGTACTTC.

This chain uses TRBV5-6 with TRBJ1-2; 7 bases match TRBD1. The germline gives CDR1 SGHDT, CDR2 YYEEEE. Germline trimming cut 4 bases from V and 8 bases from J; bases unmatched to any gene: 17. The CDR3 has 16 residues. The DNA for the CDR3 is TGTGCCAGCAGCGTGACGCGGGGACAGATTTTTATGGGCTACACCTTC. This gives the protein CASSVTRGQIFMGYTF. The full variable domain, rest sourced from reference TRBV5-6 and TRBJ1-2, is DAGVTQSPTHLIKTRGQQVTLRCSPKSGHDTVSWYQQALGQGPQFIFQYYEEEERQRGNFPDRFSGHQFPNYSSELNVNALLLGDSALYLCASSVTRGQIFMGYTFGSGTRLTVV.

This chain's CDR3 is CASSFSPGGELFF. The CDR3 nucleotides are TGTGCCAGCAGCTTCAGTCCCGGGGGCGAGCTGTTTTTT. The rearrangement uses TRBV7-8 and TRBJ2-2; D possibly uses TRBD1 or TRBD2 (6 bases each). CDR3 length equals 13 residues. Germline CDR1 is SGHVS and CDR2 is FQNEAQ. The V end was cut by 3 bases, the J end by 11 bases, with 13 bases between.

This clone was seen only once. The rearrangement uses TRBV27 and TRBJ2-7; D is perhaps TRBD1 (6 bases). V lost 0 bases to trimming and J lost 4 bases, with 16 bases between them. Per the germline V gene, CDR1 is MNHEY and CDR2 is SMNVEV (reference sequence). CDR3 length equals 16 residues. CDR3 in DNA: TGTGCCAGCAGTTTATCGCTGGGGGCCGAGCGATACGAGCAGTACTTC. Translating it yields CASSLSLGAERYEQYF.

The CDR3 here is CASSQGPGYYNEQFF. CDR3 bases: TGTGCCAGCAGCCAAGGGCCAGGATACTACAATGAGCAGTTCTTC. This chain joins TRBV14 and TRBJ2-1; D remains unclear. Germline V CDR1 and CDR2: SGHDN, FVKESK. The CDR3 is made up of 15 amino acids. Deletions cut 1 base from V and 3 bases from J, with 10 bases between.

Concerning this clone itself: In the same sample, other DNA sequences code for this CDR3. The J gene is TRBJ2-3, the V gene TRBV4-3; 7 positions match TRBD2. The ends lost 0 bases at V and 0 bases at J; junction bases unmatched: 3. This CDR3 contains 16 residues. The germline V gene encodes CDR1 LGHNA and CDR2 YSLEER. CDR3 in DNA: TGCGCCAGCAGCCAAGATCTAGCGGTTAGCACAGATACGCAGTATTTT. It is translated as CASSQDLAVSTDTQYF.

Of note for this clone: The identical CDR3 is also encoded by other nucleotide sequences in the sample. DNA of the CDR3: TGTGCCAGCAGCTTAGTAGCGGGTGGTAACAATGAGCAGTTCTTC. This encodes CASSLVAGGNNEQFF. The chain couples TRBV7-9 to TRBJ2-1; TRBD2 agrees at 7 bases. The CDR3 consists of 15 residues. Germline V gene sequence: CDR1 SEHNR, CDR2 FQNEAQ (reference sequence). Trimming at V came to 1 base and at J to 5 bases, leaving 5 bases not matched to a gene.

This clone has only a few counts. This chain connects TRBV5-1 to TRBJ2-7; D possibly corresponds to TRBD2 (6 bases). Per germline, CDR1 SGHRS and CDR2 YFSETQ. Trimming shortened V by 5 bases and J by 2 bases, and 11 bases separated the two germline ends. The length of the CDR3 is 13 residues. Here the CDR3 DNA reads TGCGCCAGCAGTCGCGGGACGGCCTACGAGCAGTACTTC. Its protein product is CASSRGTAYEQYF.

The chain uses TRBV7-2 and TRBJ2-2; possibly TRBD2 for D (5 bases). This CDR3 has 16 amino acids. V lost 5 bases and J 6 bases, leaving 19 bases between the germline ends. Germline-derived CDR1 and CDR2 are SGHTA and FQGNSA. The CDR3 spells CASSDPFRGLAGELFF. CDR3 DNA: TGTGCCAGCAGCGATCCCTTTCGAGGGTTGGCCGGGGAGCTGTTTTTT.

This rearrangement joins TRBV30 to TRBJ2-3; 8 bases map to TRBD2. V was clipped by 1 base and J by 0 bases; unmatched bases: 3. Germline values: CDR1 GTSNPN, CDR2 SVGIG (reference sequence). The CDR3 length is 15 residues. CDR3 sequence (DNA): TGTGCCTGGAGTGATAGCGGGGCTAGCACAGATACGCAGTATTTT. Its translation is CAWSDSGASTDTQYF.

There are a few counts of this clone. The rearrangement uses TRBV30 and TRBJ2-7, with TRBD2 matching over 8 bases. Losses at the gene ends were 0 bases for V and 3 bases for J; bases not matched to a gene: 7. The CDR3 extends over 15 amino acids. Germline CDR1 GTSNPN, CDR2 SVGIG (reference sequence). CDR3 loop: CAWSVPSGSVYEQYF. CDR3 sequence (DNA): TGTGCCTGGAGTGTCCCCAGCGGGAGTGTCTACGAGCAGTACTTC.

The gene calls are TRBV7-9 and TRBJ2-5; D ambiguous. V was shortened by 2 bases and J by 5 bases, with 6 bases between the two germline ends. From germline, CDR1 is SEHNR and CDR2 FQNEAQ (reference sequence). This CDR3 has 12 residues. The CDR3 region has the DNA TGTGCCAGCAGCTTAAACGATGAGACCCAGTACTTC. Translation gives CASSLNDETQYF. Full variable domain (missing parts from reference TRBV7-9 and TRBJ2-5): DTGVSQNPRHKITKRGQNVTFRCDPISEHNRLYWYRQTLGQGPEFLTYFQNEAQLEKSRLLSDRFSAERPKGSFSTLEIQRTEQGDSAMYLCASSLNDETQYFGPGTRLLVL.

In DNA form, the CDR3 reads TGCGCCAGCAGAGGCGCAGGGGCCTACGAGCAGTACTTC. Translating it yields CASRGAGAYEQYF. The chain carries TRBV5-1 and TRBJ2-7; a possible D gene is TRBD1 (6 bases). The CDR3 loop spans 13 amino acids. Germline-derived CDR1 and CDR2 are SGHRS and YFSETQ. The V gene lost 5 bases and the J gene lost 2 bases, with 11 bases spanning the gap.

The chain links TRBV7-9 to TRBJ2-1; 16 nucleotides align to TRBD2. This CDR3 has 16 residues. Germline-derived CDR1 and CDR2 are SEHNR and FQNEAQ (reference sequence). Losses at the gene ends were 4 bases for V and 4 bases for J; bases not matched to a gene: 1. In DNA form, the CDR3 reads TGTGCCAGCAGCTCGGGACTAGCGGGAGGGTACAATGAGCAGTTCTTC. Residues: CASSSGLAGGYNEQFF.

A single count supports this clone. The chain recombines TRBV7-8 with TRBJ2-7, with TRBD1 identical over 8 bases. J was trimmed by 1 base and V by 0 bases; bases with no gene match: 2. Germline values: CDR1 SGHVS, CDR2 FQNEAQ. The CDR3 runs 15 residues. The chain's CDR3 is CASSLAGQGSYEQYF. The DNA of the CDR3 is TGTGCCAGCAGCTTAGCCGGACAGGGATCCTACGAGCAGTACTTC.

This sequence joins TRBV7-9 and TRBJ2-1, with D perhaps being TRBD1 or TRBD2 (5 bases each). V was trimmed by 5 bases and J by 3 bases, leaving 17 bases between them. The CDR3 is made up of 16 amino acids. The germline gives CDR1 SEHNR, CDR2 FQNEAQ (reference sequence). Here the CDR3 DNA reads TGTGCCAGCAGCCCGCTTGAGGGACCTGACTACAATGAGCAGTTCTTC. Its translation: CASSPLEGPDYNEQFF.

The rearrangement links TRBV27 to TRBJ2-5; 13 bases fit TRBD2. This CDR3 is built from 13 residues. V lost 6 bases and J lost 11; bases outside the gene matches: 6. Germline CDR1 and CDR2: MNHEY and SMNVEV (reference sequence). The chain's CDR3 is CASRGLAGEVQYF. CDR3 coding DNA: TGTGCCAGCAGAGGACTAGCGGGAGAAGTTCAGTACTTC.

This chain uses TRBV6-5 with TRBJ2-7, with D possibly matching TRBD1 (6 bases). Per germline, CDR1 MNHEY and CDR2 SVGAGI. This CDR3 is 13 amino acids long. V was shortened by 7 bases and J by 0 bases, with 10 bases between the two germline ends. The CDR3 region is CASMPGVSYEQYF. The CDR3 nucleotides read TGTGCCAGCATGCCAGGGGTCTCCTACGAGCAGTACTTC.

In this sample, this clone turned up once. This chain connects TRBV4-2 to TRBJ2-5; weak D call: TRBD2 (7 bases). Germline V gene sequence: CDR1 LGHNA, CDR2 YNFKEQ. Trimming left V 1 base short and J 1 base short, with 16 bases between. There are 17 residues in the CDR3. The CDR3, as DNA: TGTGCCAGCAGCCAAGGGGTGGCGAGGGGGGGCCAAGAGACCCAGTACTTC. Its translation: CASSQGVARGGQETQYF.

This rearrangement joins TRBV28 to TRBJ1-2; weak D call: TRBD1 (6 bases). The germline V gene has CDR1 MDHEN and CDR2 SYDVKM. This CDR3 is built from 15 residues. With 1 base removed from V and 4 bases from J, the gap between germline ends came to 13 bases. The CDR3 sequence is CASSLSTDSIYGYTF. For the CDR3, the DNA is TGTGCCAGCAGTTTATCCACGGACAGCATCTATGGCTACACCTTC.

The chain employs TRBV6-5 and TRBJ2-7; D might be TRBD2 (5 bases). The CDR3 covers 14 residues. Germline CDR1 is MNHEY and CDR2 is SVGAGI. Trimming took off 2 bases at V and 1 base at J, with 9 bases between the two ends. CDR3 nucleotide sequence: TGTGCCAGCAGTTACCGGACTGTATCCTACGAGCAGTACTTC. Translation: CASSYRTVSYEQYF.

The chain recombines TRBV27 with TRBJ1-1; D unresolved. Germline CDR1 and CDR2: MNHEY and SMNVEV (reference sequence). V lost 2 bases and J lost 5, with 18 bases in between. This CDR3 contains 16 residues. The CDR3 region is CASSLQGVVAQTEAFF. The CDR3 nucleotides read TGTGCCAGCAGTTTACAAGGTGTGGTGGCTCAAACTGAAGCTTTCTTT.

V gene TRBV7-9 combines with J gene TRBJ2-1; TRBD1 aligns across 9 bases. V trimming: 5 bases; J trimming: 5 bases; junction bases outside the gene matches: 10. CDR3 length equals 16 residues. Germline V gives CDR1 SEHNR, CDR2 FQNEAQ (reference sequence). The CDR3 DNA is TGTGCCAGCAGCCCATTTGGAGACAGGGGGGACAATGAGCAGTTCTTC. Translating it yields CASSPFGDRGDNEQFF.

About this clone: Other DNA sequences from this sample encode an identical CDR3 as well. The chain carries TRBV2 and TRBJ2-7, with a tentative D call TRBD2 (6 bases). With 1 base removed from V and 0 bases from J, the gap between germline ends came to 10 bases. Germline V CDR1 and CDR2: SNHLY, FYNNEI. The CDR3 is 15 residues long. The CDR3 DNA reads as TGTGCCAGCAGTGAAGGACGGGGGAGCTCCTACGAGCAGTACTTC. Translated: CASSEGRGSSYEQYF.

This chain uses TRBV6-5 with TRBJ2-3; the D is unclear. This CDR3 region has 14 residues. V lost 1 base and J lost 6, with 11 bases in between. Germline lookup yields CDR1 MNHEY and CDR2 SVGAGI. CDR3 region: CASSYWQTGDTQYF. In DNA form, the CDR3 reads TGTGCCAGCAGTTACTGGCAAACGGGCGATACGCAGTATTTT.